This record concerns one TCR beta chain sequence. The antigen remains undetermined. The CDR3 totals 13 residues. The V gene end was trimmed by 6 bases and the J gene end by 6 bases; junction bases not matched to a gene: 7. A second about 7 to 12 cycle PCR used barcoded and J-beta primers. The authors tagged each cDNA molecule using a template-switch adaptor with 12 random nucleotides. From each sample, at least 2.5 million paired-end reads containing CDR3 were obtained. TCRdb reprocessed the 5' RACE reads with MiXCR, giving one entry per CDR3 protein. The table shows about 1.5 million distinct CDR3 sequences, with 42% occurring only once. The data originate from a study of blood T cells in healthy people across ages. General study points: Older age coincided with a roughly linear decline in TCR beta diversity per million T cells.

Researchers report isolating at least 6 million PBMCs per sample. The clonotype comes from a woman under 30 in good health. Sequenced input: blood. The rearrangement uses TRBV12-3 or TRBV12-4 and TRBJ1-2; 7 bases are shared with TRBD1. The CDR3 loop is CASSQDRLHGYTF. Here the CDR3 DNA reads TGTGCCAGCAGCCAGGACAGGCTTCATGGCTACACCTTC.